This T cell receptor (beta chain) is from a study of beta chain features in type 1 diabetes (dated by TCRdb to about 2018). Study-wide context: Mean age, gender distribution, total cell number and subset yield did not differ between patients and healthy donors. A total of approximately 100,000,000 sorted cells were examined across all samples, and the number of cells per subset was strongly correlated with RNA yield. Regulatory and stem cell-like memory subsets were obtained from only 8 patients and roughly 8 healthy donors, while naive and central memory subsets were obtained from all 30 or so donors. In the study, TCRB repertoires of sorted circulating CD4+ T cell subsets from recently diagnosed type 1 diabetes patients were compared with those of matched healthy donors. What the study reported, not specific to this receptor: Only small numbers of individuals were included in the HLA sub-analyses, which left unresolved whether HLA type had any influence on TCRB rearrangement. At VDJ recombination sites, type 1 diabetes patients had fewer insertions and more deleted nucleotides, which implies abnormalities in thymic rearrangement. Shorter templates might be favored by PCR, yet because patient and control samples were amplified and corrected together, any such skew would affect both groups equally. Because cDNA was sequenced instead of genomic DNA, highly expressing activated cells could be over-represented, though the groups showed no difference in activation or CD3 levels. Naive, central memory and regulatory TCRB repertoires appeared to be more alike among patients than among healthy donors. In all four CD4+ subsets, TCRB CDR3 length was moderately but significantly shorter in type 1 diabetes patients.

The CDR3 measures 16 amino acids from cysteine to phenylalanine. CDR3 DNA only is kept here, 48 bases in frame from base 1. The junction carries 22 bases between V and J, which are trimmed by 4 bases and 5 bases respectively. Based on the germline V gene, the CDR1 and CDR2 sequences are SGHRS and YFSETQ. A single peripheral blood draw of approximately 100 mL on average was collected from each donor into heparinised tubes. Using a panel that included CD45RO, CCR7, CD25, CD127, CD95 and CD27, naive, central memory, regulatory and stem cell-like memory CD4+ T cells were sorted on a BD FACSAria II. Purity was above 95% for every sorted population. PBMCs were isolated right away by Lymphoprep density gradient centrifugation and were stained directly, without culture. So that batch effects would be minimized, each experiment stained and sorted samples in pairs, pairing one healthy donor with one patient.

Regarding this clone: No antigen is known for it. Base quality data are lacking; no much larger clone is found one base away.

The entire amount of isolated RNA was reverse transcribed using the High Capacity cDNA Reverse Transcription Kit, so the sequenced TCRB transcripts were expressed ones. Survey-depth immunoSEQ sequencing was performed on stem cell-like memory T cell samples, with an average of roughly 1 million total reads per sample. After sorted cells were lysed in RLT buffer, RNA was extracted with DNase-treated RNeasy Micro or Mini kits, with the choice depending on cell number. To prevent cross-contamination, every cell subset was processed on its own, while patient and healthy donor samples were processed together. TCRB sequences were amplified from cDNA with the immunoSEQ multiplex PCR, producing 87-bp fragments spanning the CDR3 region. Sequencing of the amplicons was performed on the Illumina HiSeq platform. In the paper's pipeline: PCR bias was corrected computationally using synthetic template baselines, and reads within Hamming distance 2 were collapsed, with unmergeable singletons discarded. By aligning reads against IMGT, V, D and J genes, CDR3 length, and insertions or deletions at six rearrangement sites were assigned. Within each subset, clonotype counts were normalized to the number of sorted cells before true diversity and Gini coefficients were calculated with the tcR R package. The overlap coefficient, calculated on TCRB nucleotide sequences, was used to measure repertoire sharing. TCRdb retrieved this table from immuneACCESS and kept in-frame rearrangements only. Not all clones are present; in checked studies, unresolved V genes account for under half, and no reason is known for the remainder. That table supplies the V and J calls and clone size; D and trimming were determined from the DNA. For this sample the table gives more than 85,000 clones, of which 40% were detected only once. The ten largest clones add up to over 0.065% of the sample.

Rearrangement joined TRBV5-1 to TRBJ2-7; perhaps TRBD2 is the D gene, with 6 bases matching. The sequence was collected from a woman aged 18-29 years in good health. Sequencing was carried out using stem cell memory CD4+ T cells from blood. The intended sense of this specimen's cell subset or site label: stem cell-like memory CD4+ T cells. This receptor carries the CDR3 CASSLSWGKGRNEQYF. The DNA reads TGCGCCAGCAGCCTCTCCTGGGGGAAGGGGAGGAACGAGCAGTACTTC.